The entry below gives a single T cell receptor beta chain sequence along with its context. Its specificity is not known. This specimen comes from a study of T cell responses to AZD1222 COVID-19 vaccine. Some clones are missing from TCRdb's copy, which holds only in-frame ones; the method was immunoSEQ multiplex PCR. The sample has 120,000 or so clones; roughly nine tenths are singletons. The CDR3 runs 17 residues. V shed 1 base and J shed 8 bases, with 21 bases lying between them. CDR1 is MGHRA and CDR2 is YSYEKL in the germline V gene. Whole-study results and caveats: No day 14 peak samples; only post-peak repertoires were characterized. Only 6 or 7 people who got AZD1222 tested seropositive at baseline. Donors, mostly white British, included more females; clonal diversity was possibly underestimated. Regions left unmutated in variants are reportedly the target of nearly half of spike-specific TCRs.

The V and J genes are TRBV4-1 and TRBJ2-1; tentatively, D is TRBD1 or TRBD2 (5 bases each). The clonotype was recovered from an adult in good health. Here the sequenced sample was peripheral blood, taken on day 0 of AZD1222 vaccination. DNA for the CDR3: TGCGCCAGCAGCCAAGGGAGATCGCGGAGCCTGGGGGATGAGCAGTTCTTC. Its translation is CASSQGRSRSLGDEQFF.